One TCR beta chain is described in this entry. Its specificity is unknown. This sample was included in a study of T-cell memory formation after mild COVID-19. Study-wide results and limits: CD4/CD8 balance characterized clones contracting day 15 to 85, and CD4+ skew characterized later expanders.

The TCR alpha and TCR beta cDNA libraries, bearing sample barcodes and UMIs, were generated by 5'RACE using constant-segment primers. TCRdb re-called the 5' RACE reads through MiXCR, storing one row per CDR3 protein. The data hold about 420,000 distinct CDR3 sequences, with more than 20% observed a single time. The CDR3 has 14 residues. From germline, CDR1 is SGHTA and CDR2 FQGTGA. V was cut by 4 bases and J by 3 bases, with 12 bases left in between. Sequenced material: PBMCs or a T cell subset sorted from them (not recorded which). The chain has TRBV7-3 and TRBJ1-1, with unresolved D. This sequence originates from an adult woman who had mild COVID-19 (a few samples of this study predate the infection). Cell type and time point are not known. The CDR3 DNA reads TGTGCCAGCAGCTCAACGGGGTTTGACACTGAAGCTTTCTTT. Residues: CASSSTGFDTEAFF.